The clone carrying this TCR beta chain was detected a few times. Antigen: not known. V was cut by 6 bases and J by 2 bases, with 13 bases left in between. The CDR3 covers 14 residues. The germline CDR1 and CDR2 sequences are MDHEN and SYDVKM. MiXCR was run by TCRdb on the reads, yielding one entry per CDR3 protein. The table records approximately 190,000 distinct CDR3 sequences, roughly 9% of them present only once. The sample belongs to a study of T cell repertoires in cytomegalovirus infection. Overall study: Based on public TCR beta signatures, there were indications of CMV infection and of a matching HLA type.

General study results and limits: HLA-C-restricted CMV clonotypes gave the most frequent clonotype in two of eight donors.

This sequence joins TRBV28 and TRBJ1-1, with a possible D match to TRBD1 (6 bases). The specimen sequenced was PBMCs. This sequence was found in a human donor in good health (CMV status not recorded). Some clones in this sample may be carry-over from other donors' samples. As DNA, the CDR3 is TGTGCCAGCAGCTCCCGGGGGCAAAACACTGAAGCTTTCTTT. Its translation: CASSSRGQNTEAFF. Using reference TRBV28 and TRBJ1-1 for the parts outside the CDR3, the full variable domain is DVKVTQSSRYLVKRTGEKVFLECVQDMDHENMFWYRQDPGLGLRLIYFSYDVKMKEKGDIPEGYSVSREKKERFSLILESASTNQTSMYLCASSSRGQNTEAFFGQGTRLTVV.